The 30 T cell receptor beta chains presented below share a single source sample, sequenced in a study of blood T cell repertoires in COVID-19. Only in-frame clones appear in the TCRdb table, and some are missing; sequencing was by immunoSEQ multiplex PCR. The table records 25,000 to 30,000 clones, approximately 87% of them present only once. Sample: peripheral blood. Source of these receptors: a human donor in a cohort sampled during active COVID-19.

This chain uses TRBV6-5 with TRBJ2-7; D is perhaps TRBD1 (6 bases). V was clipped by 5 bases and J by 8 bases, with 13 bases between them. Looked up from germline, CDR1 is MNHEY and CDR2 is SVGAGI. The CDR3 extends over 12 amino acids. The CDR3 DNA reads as TGTGCCAGCAGTCCTCCGACAGGCCAGCAGTACTTC. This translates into CASSPPTGQQYF.

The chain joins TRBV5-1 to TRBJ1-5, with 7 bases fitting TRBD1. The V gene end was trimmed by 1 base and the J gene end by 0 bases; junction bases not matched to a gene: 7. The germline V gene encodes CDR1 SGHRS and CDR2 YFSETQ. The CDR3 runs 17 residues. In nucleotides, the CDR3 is TGCGCCAGCAGCTTGTCTCCGACAGGGAATAGCAATCAGCCCCAGCATTTT. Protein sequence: CASSLSPTGNSNQPQHF.

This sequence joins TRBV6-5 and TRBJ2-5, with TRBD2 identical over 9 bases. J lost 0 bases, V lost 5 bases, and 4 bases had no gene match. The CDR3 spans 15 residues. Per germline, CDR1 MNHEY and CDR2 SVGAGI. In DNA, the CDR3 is TGTGCCAGCAGTCGGGGACTAGCCGACCAAGAGACCCAGTACTTC. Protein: CASSRGLADQETQYF.

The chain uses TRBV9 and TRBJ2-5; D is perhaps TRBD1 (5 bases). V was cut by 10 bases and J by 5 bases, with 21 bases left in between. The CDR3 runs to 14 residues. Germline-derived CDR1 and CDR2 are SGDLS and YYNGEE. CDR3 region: CASTPPQGVETQYF. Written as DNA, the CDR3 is TGTGCCTCCACCCCCCCCCAGGGCGTTGAGACCCAGTACTTC.

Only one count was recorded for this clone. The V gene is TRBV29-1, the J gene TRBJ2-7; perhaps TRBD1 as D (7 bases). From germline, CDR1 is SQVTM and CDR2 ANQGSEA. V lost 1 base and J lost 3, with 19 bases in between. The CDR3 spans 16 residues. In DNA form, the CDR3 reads TGCAGCGTTGAAGGCGGGACAGCGCATACAAGCTACGAGCAGTACTTC. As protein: CSVEGGTAHTSYEQYF.

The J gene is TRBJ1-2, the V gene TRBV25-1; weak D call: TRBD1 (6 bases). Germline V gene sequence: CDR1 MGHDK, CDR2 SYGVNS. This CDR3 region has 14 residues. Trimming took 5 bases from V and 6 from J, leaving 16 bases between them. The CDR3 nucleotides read TGTGCCAGCAGTCCCCACAGGGTTACGGATGGCTACACCTTC. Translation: CASSPHRVTDGYTF.

Here the CDR3 reads CASSPGLAGPGETQYF. DNA of the CDR3: TGTGCCAGCAGCCCGGGACTAGCGGGGCCCGGAGAGACCCAGTACTTC. This chain connects TRBV9 to TRBJ2-5; the match to TRBD2 covers 13 bases. The germline gives CDR1 SGDLS, CDR2 YYNGEE. There are 16 residues in the CDR3. V lost 4 bases, J lost 4 bases, and 7 bases stayed unmatched.

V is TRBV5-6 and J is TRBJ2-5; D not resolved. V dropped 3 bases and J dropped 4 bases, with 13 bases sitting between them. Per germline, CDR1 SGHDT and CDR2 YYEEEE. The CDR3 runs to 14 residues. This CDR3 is CASSYRVPGETQYF. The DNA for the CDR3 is TGTGCCAGCAGCTACCGGGTCCCTGGAGAGACCCAGTACTTC. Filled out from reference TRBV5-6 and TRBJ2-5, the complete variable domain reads DAGVTQSPTHLIKTRGQQVTLRCSPKSGHDTVSWYQQALGQGPQFIFQYYEEEERQRGNFPDRFSGHQFPNYSSELNVNALLLGDSALYLCASSYRVPGETQYFGPGTRLLVL.

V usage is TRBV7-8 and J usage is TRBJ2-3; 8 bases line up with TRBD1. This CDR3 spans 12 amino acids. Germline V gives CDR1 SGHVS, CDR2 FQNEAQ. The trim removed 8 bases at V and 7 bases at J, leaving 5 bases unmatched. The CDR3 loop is CASRQGINTQYF. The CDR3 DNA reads TGTGCCAGCCGACAGGGGATAAATACGCAGTATTTT.

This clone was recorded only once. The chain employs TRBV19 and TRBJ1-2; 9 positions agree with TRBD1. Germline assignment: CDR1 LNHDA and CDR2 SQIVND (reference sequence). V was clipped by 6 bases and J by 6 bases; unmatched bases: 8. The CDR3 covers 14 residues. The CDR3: CASSTLQGANGYTF. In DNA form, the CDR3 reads TGTGCCAGTAGCACCCTACAGGGGGCGAATGGCTACACCTTC.

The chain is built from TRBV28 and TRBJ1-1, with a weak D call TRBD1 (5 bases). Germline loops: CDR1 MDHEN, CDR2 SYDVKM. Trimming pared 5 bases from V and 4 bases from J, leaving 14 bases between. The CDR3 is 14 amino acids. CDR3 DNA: TGTGCCAGCAGTCCGTCGACAGTTGGCACTGAAGCTTTCTTT. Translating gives CASSPSTVGTEAFF.

The CDR3 reads CASSGWGQGGPPLEQYF. CDR3 DNA: TGTGCCAGCAGCGGCTGGGGACAGGGGGGGCCTCCCCTCGAGCAGTACTTC. The chain carries TRBV11-3 and TRBJ2-7; 11 bases line up with TRBD1. The CDR3 loop spans 17 amino acids. Germline CDR1 reads SGHNT; CDR2 reads YENEEA. The junction had 15 bases not matched to a gene; V was cut back by 5 bases and J by 6 bases.

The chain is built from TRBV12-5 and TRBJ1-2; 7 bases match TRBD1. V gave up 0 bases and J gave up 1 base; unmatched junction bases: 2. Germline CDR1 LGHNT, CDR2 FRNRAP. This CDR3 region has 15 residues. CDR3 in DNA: TGTGCTAGTGGTTTGGTTCAGGGGGTTAACTATGGCTACACCTTC. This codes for CASGLVQGVNYGYTF.

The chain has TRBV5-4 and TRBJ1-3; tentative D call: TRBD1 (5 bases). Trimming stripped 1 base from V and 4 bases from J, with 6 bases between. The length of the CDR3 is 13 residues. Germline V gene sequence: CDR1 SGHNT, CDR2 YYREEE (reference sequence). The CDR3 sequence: CASSLPGGNTIYF. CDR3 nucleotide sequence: TGTGCCAGCAGCTTGCCAGGGGGAAACACCATATATTTT.

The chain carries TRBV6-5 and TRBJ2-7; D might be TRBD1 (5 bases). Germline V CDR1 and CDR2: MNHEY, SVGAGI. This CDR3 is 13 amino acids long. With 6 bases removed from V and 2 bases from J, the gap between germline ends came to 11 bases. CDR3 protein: CASRPKDTYEQYF. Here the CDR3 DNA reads TGTGCCAGCAGACCCAAGGACACCTACGAGCAGTACTTC.

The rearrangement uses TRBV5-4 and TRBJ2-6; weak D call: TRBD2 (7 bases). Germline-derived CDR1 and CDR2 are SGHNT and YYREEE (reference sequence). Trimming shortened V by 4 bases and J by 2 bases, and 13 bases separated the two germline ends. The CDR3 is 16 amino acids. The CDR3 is CASSPDGGPGANVLTF. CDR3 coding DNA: TGTGCCAGCAGCCCGGACGGGGGGCCTGGGGCCAACGTCCTGACTTTC.

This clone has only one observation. CDR3 region: CASSQDRDTGELFF. CDR3 sequence (DNA): TGTGCCAGCAGTCAGGACAGGGACACCGGGGAGCTGTTTTTT. This chain uses TRBV6-4 with TRBJ2-2, with TRBD1 matching 8 bases. Germline CDR1 is MRHNA and CDR2 is SNTAGT. The V and J ends lost 5 bases and 3 bases, in that order; junction bases with no gene match: 2. The CDR3 length is 14 residues.

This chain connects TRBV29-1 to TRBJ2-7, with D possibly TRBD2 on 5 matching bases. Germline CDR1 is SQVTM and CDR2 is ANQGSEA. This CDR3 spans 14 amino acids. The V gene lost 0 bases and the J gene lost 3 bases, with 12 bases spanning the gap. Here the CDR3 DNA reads TGCAGCGTTGAAGATCGAGGTAGCGACTACGAGCAGTACTTC. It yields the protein CSVEDRGSDYEQYF.

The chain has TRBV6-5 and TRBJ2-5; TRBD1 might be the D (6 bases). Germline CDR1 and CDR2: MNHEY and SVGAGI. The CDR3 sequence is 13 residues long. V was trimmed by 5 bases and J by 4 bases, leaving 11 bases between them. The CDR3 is CASSTLGAETQYF. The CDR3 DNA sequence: TGTGCCAGCAGTACCCTGGGGGCAGAGACCCAGTACTTC.

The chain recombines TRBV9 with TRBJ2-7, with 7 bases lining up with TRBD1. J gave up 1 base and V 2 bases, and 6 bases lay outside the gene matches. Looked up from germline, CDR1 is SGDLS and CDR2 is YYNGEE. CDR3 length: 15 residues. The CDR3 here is CASSVGTGQSYEQYF. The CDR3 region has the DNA TGTGCCAGCAGCGTCGGAACGGGACAGTCCTACGAGCAGTACTTC.

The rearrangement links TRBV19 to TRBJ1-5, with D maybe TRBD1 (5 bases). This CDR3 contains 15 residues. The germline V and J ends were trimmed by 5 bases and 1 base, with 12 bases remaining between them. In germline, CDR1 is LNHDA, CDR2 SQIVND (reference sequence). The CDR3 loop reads CASSAGTGSNQPQHF. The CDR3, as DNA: TGTGCCAGTAGTGCCGGGACTGGAAGCAATCAGCCCCAGCATTTT. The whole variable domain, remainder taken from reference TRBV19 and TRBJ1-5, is DGGITQSPKYLFRKEGQNVTLSCEQNLNHDAMYWYRQDPGQGLRLIYYSQIVNDFQKGDIAEGYSVSREKKESFPLTVTSAQKNPTAFYLCASSAGTGSNQPQHFGDGTRLSIL.

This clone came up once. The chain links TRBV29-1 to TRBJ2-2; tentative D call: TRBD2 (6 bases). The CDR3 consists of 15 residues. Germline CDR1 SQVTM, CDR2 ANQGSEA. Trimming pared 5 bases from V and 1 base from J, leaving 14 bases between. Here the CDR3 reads CSVSKEGGNTGELFF. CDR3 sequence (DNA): TGCAGCGTTAGTAAAGAGGGAGGGAACACCGGGGAGCTGTTTTTT.

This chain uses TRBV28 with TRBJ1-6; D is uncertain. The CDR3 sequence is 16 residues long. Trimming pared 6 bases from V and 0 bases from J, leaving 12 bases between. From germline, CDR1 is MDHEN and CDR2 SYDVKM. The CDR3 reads CASSAPFSSYNSPLHF. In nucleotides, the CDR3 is TGTGCCAGCAGCGCTCCTTTCAGCTCCTATAATTCACCCCTCCACTTT.

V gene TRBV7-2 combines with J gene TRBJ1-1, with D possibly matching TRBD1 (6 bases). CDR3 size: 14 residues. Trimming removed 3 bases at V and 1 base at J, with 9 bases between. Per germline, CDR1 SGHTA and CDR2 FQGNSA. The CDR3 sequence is CASSFPGQNTEAFF. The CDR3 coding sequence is TGTGCCAGCAGCTTCCCGGGACAGAACACTGAAGCTTTCTTT.

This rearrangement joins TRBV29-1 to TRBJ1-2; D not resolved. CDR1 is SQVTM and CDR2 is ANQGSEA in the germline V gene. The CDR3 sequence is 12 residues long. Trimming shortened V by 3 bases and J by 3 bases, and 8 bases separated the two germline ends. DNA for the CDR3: TGCAGCGTTGAGGAGGGATACTATGGCTACACCTTC. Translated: CSVEEGYYGYTF.

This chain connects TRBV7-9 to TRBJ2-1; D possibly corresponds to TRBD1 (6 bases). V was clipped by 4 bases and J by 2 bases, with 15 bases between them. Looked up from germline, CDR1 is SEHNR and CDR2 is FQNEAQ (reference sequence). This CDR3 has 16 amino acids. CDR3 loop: CASSSYREITYNEQFF. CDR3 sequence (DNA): TGTGCCAGCAGCTCATACAGGGAAATTACCTACAATGAGCAGTTCTTC.

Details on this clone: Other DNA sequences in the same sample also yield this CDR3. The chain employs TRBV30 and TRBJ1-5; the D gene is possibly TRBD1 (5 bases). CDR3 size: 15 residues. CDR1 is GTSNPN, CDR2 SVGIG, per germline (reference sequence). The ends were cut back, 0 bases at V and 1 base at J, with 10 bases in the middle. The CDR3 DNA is TGTGCCTGGAGTGTACCGGGGGGAAGCAATCAGCCCCAGCATTTT. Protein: CAWSVPGGSNQPQHF.

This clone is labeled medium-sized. CDR3 DNA: TGTGCCAGCACCCCGGGACTAGCGGGGACAGATACGCAGTATTTT. It encodes CASTPGLAGTDTQYF. The chain links TRBV21-1 to TRBJ2-3; the table's D call, TRBD2, was not checked against the DNA. TRBV21-1 is a known pseudogene. The CDR3 is 15 amino acids.

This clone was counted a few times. CDR3 DNA sequence: TGTGCCAGTAACAGGGCCGGAGGCAATCAGCCCCAGCATTTT. Translated: CASNRAGGNQPQHF. This rearrangement joins TRBV2 to TRBJ1-5; D might be TRBD1 (6 bases). This CDR3 comprises 14 residues. The V gene's germline CDR1 is SNHLY and CDR2 FYNNEI. Deletions cut 9 bases from V and 2 bases from J, with 14 bases between.

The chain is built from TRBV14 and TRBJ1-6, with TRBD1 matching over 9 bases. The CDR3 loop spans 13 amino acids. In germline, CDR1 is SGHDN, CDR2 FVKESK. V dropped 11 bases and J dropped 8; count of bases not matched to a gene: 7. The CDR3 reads CAVGTGKDSPLHF. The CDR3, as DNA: TGTGCCGTCGGGACAGGGAAAGATTCACCCCTCCACTTT. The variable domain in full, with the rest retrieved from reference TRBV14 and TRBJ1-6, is EAGVTQFPSHSVIEKGQTVTLRCDPISGHDNLYWYRRVMGKEIKFLLHFVKESKQDESGMPNNRFLAERTGGTYSTLKVQPAELEDSGVYFCAVGTGKDSPLHFGNGTRLTVT.